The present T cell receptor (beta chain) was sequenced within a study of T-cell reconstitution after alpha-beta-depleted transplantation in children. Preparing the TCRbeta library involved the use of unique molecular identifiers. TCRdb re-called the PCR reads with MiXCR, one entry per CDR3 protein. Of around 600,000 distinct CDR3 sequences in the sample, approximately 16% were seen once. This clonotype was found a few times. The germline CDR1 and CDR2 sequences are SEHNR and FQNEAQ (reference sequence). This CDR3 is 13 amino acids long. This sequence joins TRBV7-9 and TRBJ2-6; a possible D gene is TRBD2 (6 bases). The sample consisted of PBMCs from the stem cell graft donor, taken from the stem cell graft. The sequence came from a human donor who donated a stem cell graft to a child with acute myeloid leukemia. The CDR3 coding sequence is TGTGTCTCAGGAGGGGCCGGGGCCAACGTCCTGACTTTC. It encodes CVSGGAGANVLTF.